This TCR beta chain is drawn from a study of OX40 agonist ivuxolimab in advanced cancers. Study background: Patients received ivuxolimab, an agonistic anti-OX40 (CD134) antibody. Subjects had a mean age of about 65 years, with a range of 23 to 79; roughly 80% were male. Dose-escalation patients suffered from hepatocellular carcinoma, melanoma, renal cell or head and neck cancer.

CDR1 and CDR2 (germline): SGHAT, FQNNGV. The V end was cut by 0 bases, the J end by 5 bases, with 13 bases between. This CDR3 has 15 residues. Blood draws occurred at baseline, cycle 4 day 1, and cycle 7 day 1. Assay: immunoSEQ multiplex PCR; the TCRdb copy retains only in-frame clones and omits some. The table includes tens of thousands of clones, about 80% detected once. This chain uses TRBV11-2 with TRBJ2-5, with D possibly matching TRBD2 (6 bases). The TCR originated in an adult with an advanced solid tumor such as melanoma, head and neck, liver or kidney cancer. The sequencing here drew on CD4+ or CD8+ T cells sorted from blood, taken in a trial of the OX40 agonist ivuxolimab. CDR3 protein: CASSLEAGRDETQYF. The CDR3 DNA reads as TGTGCCAGCAGCTTAGAGGCGGGGCGCGATGAGACCCAGTACTTC.